This TCR beta chain derives from a study of human T cells and chemical hapten exposure. Across the whole study: Variation in per-sample TCR yields came mainly from small pooled library volume differences.

This clonotype was seen at least ten times. Antigen specificity is unknown. General study findings and limits: Following DPC sensitization, TCRs present above 1 in 1000 frequency showed no change.

V was cut by 3 bases and J by 6 bases, with 11 bases left in between. The CDR3 loop spans 13 amino acids. Total RNA was extracted from unfractionated whole blood. The library attached unique molecular identifiers to individual cDNA molecules. TCRdb itself ran the 5' RACE reads through MiXCR, one entry per CDR3 protein. The profile covers 81,000 or so distinct CDR3 sequences, with roughly 8% appearing a single time and over 2% taken by the ten largest. This TCR derives from a male donor in good health. This chain joins TRBV12-3 or TRBV12-4 and TRBJ1-1; tentative D call: TRBD1 (6 bases). This chain's CDR3 is CASSLGRGAEAFF. In DNA form, the CDR3 reads TGTGCCAGCAGTTTGGGCAGGGGAGCTGAAGCTTTCTTT.